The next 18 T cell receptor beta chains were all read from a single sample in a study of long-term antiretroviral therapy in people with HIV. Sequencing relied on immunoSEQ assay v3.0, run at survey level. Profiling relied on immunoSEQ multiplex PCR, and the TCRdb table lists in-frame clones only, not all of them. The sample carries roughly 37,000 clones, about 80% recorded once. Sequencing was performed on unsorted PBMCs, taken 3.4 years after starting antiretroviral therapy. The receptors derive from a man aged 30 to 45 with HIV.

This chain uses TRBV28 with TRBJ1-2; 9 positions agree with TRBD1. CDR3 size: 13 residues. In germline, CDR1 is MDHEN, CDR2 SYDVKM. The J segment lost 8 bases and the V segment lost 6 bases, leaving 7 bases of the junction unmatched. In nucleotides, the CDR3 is TGTGCCAGCAGGAGGTCTACAGGGGGCGGCTACACCTTC. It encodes CASRRSTGGGYTF.

The CDR3 here is CASSYRRETGELFF. CDR3 DNA sequence: TGTGCCAGCAGTTACAGGAGAGAAACCGGGGAGCTGTTTTTT. The chain couples TRBV28 to TRBJ2-2; tentative D call: TRBD1 (5 bases). V was clipped by 4 bases and J by 5 bases, with 11 bases between them. Per germline, CDR1 MDHEN and CDR2 SYDVKM. CDR3 length equals 14 residues.

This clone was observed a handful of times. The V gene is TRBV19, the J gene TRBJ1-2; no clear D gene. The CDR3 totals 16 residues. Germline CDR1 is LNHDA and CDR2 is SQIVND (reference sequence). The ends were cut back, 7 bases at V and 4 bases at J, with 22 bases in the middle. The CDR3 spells CASTPKPGLSGYGYTF. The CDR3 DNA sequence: TGTGCCAGTACCCCCAAGCCAGGCCTCAGCGGCTATGGCTACACCTTC.

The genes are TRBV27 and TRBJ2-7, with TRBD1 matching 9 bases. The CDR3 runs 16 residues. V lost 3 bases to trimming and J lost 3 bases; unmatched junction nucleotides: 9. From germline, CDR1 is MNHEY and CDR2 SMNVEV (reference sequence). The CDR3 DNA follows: TGTGCCAGCAGTTTCCTCACCGGGACAGGGATCTACGAGCAGTACTTC. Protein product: CASSFLTGTGIYEQYF.

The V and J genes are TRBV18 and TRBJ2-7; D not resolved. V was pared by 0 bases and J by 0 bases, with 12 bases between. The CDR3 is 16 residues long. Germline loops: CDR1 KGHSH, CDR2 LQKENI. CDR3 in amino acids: CASSPPKRLSSYEQYF. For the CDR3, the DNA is TGTGCCAGCTCACCACCGAAAAGGTTGAGCTCCTACGAGCAGTACTTC. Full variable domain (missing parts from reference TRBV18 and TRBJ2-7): NAGVMQNPRHLVRRRGQEARLRCSPMKGHSHVYWYRQLPEEGLKFMVYLQKENIIDESGMPKERFSAEFPKEGPSILRIQQVVRGDSAAYFCASSPPKRLSSYEQYFGPGTRLTVT.

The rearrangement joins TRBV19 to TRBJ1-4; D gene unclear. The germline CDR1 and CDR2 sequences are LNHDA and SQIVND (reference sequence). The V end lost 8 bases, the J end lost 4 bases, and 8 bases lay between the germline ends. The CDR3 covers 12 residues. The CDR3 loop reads CASGRFNEKLFF. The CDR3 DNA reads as TGTGCCAGTGGCAGATTTAATGAAAAACTGTTTTTT.

DNA for the CDR3: TGCGCCAGCAGCTTGGCCCCGGGACAGACCTACGAGCAGTACTTC. Translating gives CASSLAPGQTYEQYF. This rearrangement joins TRBV5-1 to TRBJ2-7; 7 bases map to TRBD1. Germline V CDR1 and CDR2: SGHRS, YFSETQ. CDR3 length: 15 amino acids. V shed 0 bases and J 2 bases; nucleotides not matched to a gene: 5.

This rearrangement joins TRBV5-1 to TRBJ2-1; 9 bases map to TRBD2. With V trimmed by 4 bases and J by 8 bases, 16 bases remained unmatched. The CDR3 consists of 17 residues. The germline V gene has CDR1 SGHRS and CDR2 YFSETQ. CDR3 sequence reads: CASSRSGSGRSGYEQFF. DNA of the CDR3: TGCGCCAGCAGCCGATCAGGTAGCGGGAGATCGGGCTATGAGCAGTTCTTC.

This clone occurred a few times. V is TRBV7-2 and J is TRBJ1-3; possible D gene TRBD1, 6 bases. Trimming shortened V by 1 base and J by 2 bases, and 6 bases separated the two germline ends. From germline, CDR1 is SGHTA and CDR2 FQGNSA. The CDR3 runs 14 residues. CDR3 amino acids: CASSLGQAGNTIYF. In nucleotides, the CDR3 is TGTGCCAGCAGCTTAGGACAGGCTGGAAACACCATATATTTT. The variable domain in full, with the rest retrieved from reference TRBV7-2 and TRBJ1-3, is GAGVSQSPSNKVTEKGKDVELRCDPISGHTALYWYRQSLGQGLEFLIYFQGNSAPDKSGLPSDRFSAERTGGSVSTLTIQRTQQEDSAVYLCASSLGQAGNTIYFGEGSWLTVV.

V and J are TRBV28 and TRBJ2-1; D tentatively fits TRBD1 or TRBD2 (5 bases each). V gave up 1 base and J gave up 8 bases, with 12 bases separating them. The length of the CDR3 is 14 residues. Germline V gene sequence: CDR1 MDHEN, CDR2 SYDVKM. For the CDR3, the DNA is TGTGCCAGCAGTTTATCGGGACCACTCTATGAGCAGTTCTTC. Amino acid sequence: CASSLSGPLYEQFF. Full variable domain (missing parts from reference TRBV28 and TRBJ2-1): DVKVTQSSRYLVKRTGEKVFLECVQDMDHENMFWYRQDPGLGLRLIYFSYDVKMKEKGDIPEGYSVSREKKERFSLILESASTNQTSMYLCASSLSGPLYEQFFGPGTRLTVL.

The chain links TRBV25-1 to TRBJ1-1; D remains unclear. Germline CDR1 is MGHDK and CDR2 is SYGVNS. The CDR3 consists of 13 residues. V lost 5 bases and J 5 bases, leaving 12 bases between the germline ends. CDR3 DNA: TGTGCCAGCAGTCCCGGGGTTGGGACTGAAGCTTTCTTT. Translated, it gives CASSPGVGTEAFF.

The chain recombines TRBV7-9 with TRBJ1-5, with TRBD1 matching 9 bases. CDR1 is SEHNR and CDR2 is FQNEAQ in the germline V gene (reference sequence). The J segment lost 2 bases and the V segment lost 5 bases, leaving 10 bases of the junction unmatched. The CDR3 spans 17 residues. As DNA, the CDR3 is TGTGCCAGCAGCCTTTCCCGGGACAGGGATGGCAATCAGCCCCAGCATTTT. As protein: CASSLSRDRDGNQPQHF.

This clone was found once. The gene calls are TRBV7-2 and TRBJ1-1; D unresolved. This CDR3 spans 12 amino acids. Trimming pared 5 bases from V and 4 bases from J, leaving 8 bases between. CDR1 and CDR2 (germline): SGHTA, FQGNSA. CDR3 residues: CASSPLVTEAFF. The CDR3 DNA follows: TGTGCCAGCAGCCCGCTCGTCACTGAAGCTTTCTTT.

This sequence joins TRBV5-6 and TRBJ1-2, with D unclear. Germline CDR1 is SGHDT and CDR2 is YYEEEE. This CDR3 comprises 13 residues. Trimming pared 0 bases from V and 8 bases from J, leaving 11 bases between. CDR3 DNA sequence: TGTGCCAGCAGCTTGGTGGGAACGAAGGGCTACACCTTC. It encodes CASSLVGTKGYTF.

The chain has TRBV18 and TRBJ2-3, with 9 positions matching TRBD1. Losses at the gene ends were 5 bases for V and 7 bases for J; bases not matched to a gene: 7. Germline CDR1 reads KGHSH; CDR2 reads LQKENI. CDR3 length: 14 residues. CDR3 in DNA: TGTGCCAGCTCATTGCCGGGACAGGGAAATACGCAGTATTTT. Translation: CASSLPGQGNTQYF.

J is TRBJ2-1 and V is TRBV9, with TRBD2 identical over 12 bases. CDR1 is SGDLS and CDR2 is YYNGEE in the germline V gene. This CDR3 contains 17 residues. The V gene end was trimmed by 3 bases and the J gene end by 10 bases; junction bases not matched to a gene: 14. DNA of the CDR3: TGTGCCAGCAGCGAGAGACTAGCGGGAGCATCGTTTAACGAGCAGTTCTTC. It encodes CASSERLAGASFNEQFF.

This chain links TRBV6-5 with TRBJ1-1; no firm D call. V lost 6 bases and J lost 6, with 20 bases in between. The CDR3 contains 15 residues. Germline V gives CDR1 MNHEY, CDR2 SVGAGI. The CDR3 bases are TGTGCCAGCAGACCACCGAGGGTCCCCAACTCTGAAGCTTTCTTT. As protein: CASRPPRVPNSEAFF.

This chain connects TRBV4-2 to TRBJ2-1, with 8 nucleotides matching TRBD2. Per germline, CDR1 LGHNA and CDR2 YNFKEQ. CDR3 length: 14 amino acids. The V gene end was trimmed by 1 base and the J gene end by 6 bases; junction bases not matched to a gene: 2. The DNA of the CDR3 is TGTGCCAGCAGCCAAGCGGGAGGGCCCAATGAGCAGTTCTTC. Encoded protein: CASSQAGGPNEQFF.